Each of the 23 T cell receptor beta chains below was sequenced from the same sample in a study of response to subunit inactivated influenza vaccine. From the RT-PCR reads, TCRdb called clonotypes with MiXCR, one entry per CDR3 protein. In the table there are 530,000 or so distinct CDR3 sequences, roughly 23% of which are singletons. Here the sequenced sample was CD4+ T cells sorted from PBMCs, taken around 5 days after vaccination. The receptors stem from a man aged 45 to 65 who received an inactivated influenza vaccine.

The V call is TRBV5-5, the J call TRBJ2-7; D is tentatively TRBD1 or TRBD2 (5 bases each). The V gene's germline CDR1 is SGHKS and CDR2 YYEKEE (reference sequence). The length of the CDR3 is 15 residues. Deletions cut 0 bases from V and 3 bases from J, with 13 bases between. The CDR3 DNA reads TGTGCCAGCAGCTTGGCGTCAGGGAGAAACTACGAGCAGTACTTC. Translating it yields CASSLASGRNYEQYF.

As DNA, the CDR3 is TGTGCCAGCAGCTTAGTATCCGGGGCCGGGGAGCAGTACTTC. It codes for CASSLVSGAGEQYF. The chain has TRBV7-2 and TRBJ2-7; D may correspond to TRBD1 or TRBD2 (5 bases each). The CDR3 extends over 14 amino acids. Germline V gene lookup returns CDR1 SGHTA and CDR2 FQGNSA. V lost 1 base, J lost 7 bases, and 14 bases lay in between.

V gene TRBV4-3 combines with J gene TRBJ2-3; D is perhaps TRBD2 (6 bases). V was shortened by 0 bases and J by 1 base, with 8 bases between the two germline ends. This CDR3 region has 15 residues. CDR1 and CDR2 (germline): LGHNA, YSLEER. Here the CDR3 reads CASSQEPSGTDTQYF. The CDR3, as DNA: TGCGCCAGCAGCCAAGAACCTAGCGGCACAGATACGCAGTATTTT.

This clonotype was seen only a few times. The V call is TRBV5-1, the J call TRBJ2-2, with D uncertain. CDR3 length: 15 residues. In germline, CDR1 is SGHRS, CDR2 YFSETQ. The V end lost 0 bases, the J end lost 4 bases, and 10 bases lay between the germline ends. The CDR3 bases are TGCGCCAGCAGCTTGGAAGGGTTTGGCACCGGGGAGCTGTTTTTT. It encodes CASSLEGFGTGELFF.

This chain joins TRBV7-2 and TRBJ2-1; no clear D. Trimming removed 3 bases from V and 0 bases from J, with 15 bases in between. This CDR3 region has 17 residues. Germline values: CDR1 SGHTA, CDR2 FQGNSA. CDR3 loop: CASSFSLFSSSYNEQFF. Here the CDR3 DNA reads TGTGCCAGCAGCTTCTCCCTCTTTAGCAGCTCCTACAATGAGCAGTTCTTC.

In this sample, this clonotype turned up a few times. The chain couples TRBV21-1 to TRBJ2-3; TRBD1 is taken as the D call from the table, unchecked against the DNA. TRBV21-1 is given as a pseudogene. This CDR3 spans 19 amino acids. The CDR3 nucleotides read TGTGCCAGCAGCACTAGGGACAGACCATTTCGTGGGTCCACAGATACGCAGTATTTT. It is translated as CASSTRDRPFRGSTDTQYF.

The chain has TRBV5-1 and TRBJ2-3; a possible D gene is TRBD1 (6 bases). The CDR3 has 17 amino acids. V was pared by 0 bases and J by 0 bases, with 14 bases between. Germline V gene data show CDR1 as SGHRS and CDR2 as YFSETQ. Here the CDR3 DNA reads TGCGCCAGCAGCTTGGAATCGGGACACCTGAGCACAGATACGCAGTATTTT. It is translated as CASSLESGHLSTDTQYF. The full variable domain, completed using reference TRBV5-1 and TRBJ2-3, is KAGVTQTPRYLIKTRGQQVTLSCSPISGHRSVSWYQQTPGQGLQFLFEYFSETQRNKGNFPGRFSGRQFSNSRSEMNVSTLELGDSALYLCASSLESGHLSTDTQYFGPGTRLTVL.

A few counts support this clonotype. V usage is TRBV7-2 and J usage is TRBJ1-5; D is perhaps TRBD1 (6 bases). In germline, CDR1 is SGHTA, CDR2 FQGNSA. The CDR3 totals 14 residues. Trimming pared 4 bases from V and 6 bases from J, leaving 13 bases between. The CDR3 sequence is CASSSHPQGQPQHF. CDR3 nucleotide sequence: TGTGCCAGCAGCTCACACCCACAGGGTCAGCCCCAGCATTTT.

The chain carries TRBV7-2 and TRBJ2-4; D uncertain. The CDR3 extends over 13 amino acids. CDR1 and CDR2 (germline): SGHTA, FQGNSA. Trimming stripped 3 bases from V and 9 bases from J, with 12 bases between. Written as DNA, the CDR3 is TGTGCCAGCAGCTTTCCTAGTTCCAGCATTCAGTACTTC. Translating gives CASSFPSSSIQYF.

The genes are TRBV20-1 and TRBJ2-7, with TRBD2 identical over 10 bases. The CDR3 contains 13 residues. The trim removed 4 bases at V and 1 base at J, leaving 1 base unmatched. Germline V CDR1 and CDR2: DFQATT, SNEGSKA (reference sequence). The CDR3 bases are TGCAGTGCTACAGCGGGAGGGTCCTACGAGCAGTACTTC. Its translation is CSATAGGSYEQYF.

This clonotype has ten or more counts. J is TRBJ1-5 and V is TRBV28, with a possible D match to TRBD1 (5 bases). Germline values: CDR1 MDHEN, CDR2 SYDVKM. V was trimmed by 3 bases and J by 3 bases, leaving 6 bases between them. CDR3 size: 13 residues. CDR3 nucleotide sequence: TGTGCCAGCAGTTTGGGGCACAATCAGCCCCAGCATTTT. This translates into CASSLGHNQPQHF.

The rearrangement joins TRBV6-2 or TRBV6-3 to TRBJ2-3, with D possibly TRBD2 on 5 matching bases. Germline CDR1 reads MNHEY; CDR2 reads SVGEGT. The CDR3 spans 15 residues. The ends were cut back, 2 bases at V and 4 bases at J, with 13 bases in the middle. The CDR3 nucleotides are TGTGCCAGCAGTTACGGGCGGGCGGTAGCAGATACGCAGTATTTT. Its translation is CASSYGRAVADTQYF.

The rearrangement joins TRBV7-2 to TRBJ2-1; TRBD1 matches at 8 bases. CDR1 is SGHTA, CDR2 FQGNSA, per germline. The V gene end was trimmed by 0 bases and the J gene end by 8 bases; junction bases not matched to a gene: 6. This CDR3 is 15 amino acids long. The CDR3 loop reads CASSLAPGGLDEQFF. DNA for the CDR3: TGTGCCAGCAGCTTAGCTCCAGGGGGCTTGGATGAGCAGTTCTTC.

The gene calls are TRBV7-7 and TRBJ2-2, with D uncertain. V lost 4 bases and J 7 bases, leaving 4 bases between the germline ends. From germline, CDR1 is SSHAT and CDR2 FNYEAQ (reference sequence). This CDR3 has 11 amino acids. CDR3 amino acids: CASSWDGELFF. The CDR3, as DNA: TGTGCCAGCAGCTGGGACGGGGAGCTGTTTTTT.

This clonotype occurred a few times. This chain joins TRBV20-1 and TRBJ1-1; the match to TRBD1 covers 7 bases. The V segment lost 4 bases and the J segment 4 bases; nucleotides outside the gene matches: 9. The CDR3 is 14 amino acids. Per the germline V gene, CDR1 is DFQATT and CDR2 is SNEGSKA (reference sequence). CDR3 protein: CSAILESGGTEAFF. The CDR3 nucleotides are TGCAGTGCTATCTTGGAGTCAGGGGGCACTGAAGCTTTCTTT.

This rearrangement joins TRBV20-1 to TRBJ2-7; D is possibly TRBD1 (5 bases). The ends were cut back, 6 bases at V and 0 bases at J, with 21 bases in the middle. Germline loops: CDR1 DFQATT, CDR2 SNEGSKA (reference sequence). The CDR3 consists of 16 residues. The CDR3 reads CSATDPGQGYSYEQYF. In DNA, the CDR3 is TGCAGTGCGACAGATCCAGGGCAAGGGTACTCCTACGAGCAGTACTTC.

The chain employs TRBV7-9 and TRBJ2-1, with 8 bases fitting TRBD2. The CDR3 spans 15 residues. The J segment lost 4 bases and the V segment lost 4 bases, leaving 6 bases of the junction unmatched. Germline CDR1 and CDR2: SEHNR and FQNEAQ (reference sequence). CDR3 sequence reads: CASSSGLVGYNEQFF. The CDR3 coding sequence is TGTGCCAGCAGCTCGGGACTAGTTGGTTACAATGAGCAGTTCTTC.

There are a few counts of this clonotype. Being one base from a much bigger clone, this may be a read error. The chain is built from TRBV6-2 or TRBV6-3 and TRBJ2-2; D remains unclear. This CDR3 contains 11 residues. Per the germline V gene, CDR1 is MNHEY and CDR2 is SVGEGT. The V end lost 5 bases, the J end lost 7 bases, and 5 bases lay between the germline ends. CDR3: CASSIGGELFF. CDR3 sequence (DNA): TGTGCCAGCAGTATAGGCGGGGAGCTGTTTTTT.

This clonotype occurred many times. J is TRBJ2-1 and V is TRBV24-1, with D perhaps assigned TRBD1 or TRBD2 (6 bases each). Germline CDR1 and CDR2: KGHDR and SFDVKD. CDR3 size: 14 residues. Between the trimmed V and J ends, which lost 4 bases and 7 bases, there was a span of 13 bases. CDR3 in DNA: TGTGCCACCAGTGAAAGGGGGGCTAAAAATGAGCAGTTCTTC. Residues: CATSERGAKNEQFF.

The rearrangement uses TRBV20-1 and TRBJ2-2, with 13 bases that match TRBD2. The CDR3 spans 16 residues. Germline V lookup: CDR1 DFQATT, CDR2 SNEGSKA (reference sequence). The CDR3 here is CSVTTSGRLGTGELFF. The CDR3 coding sequence is TGCAGCGTAACGACTAGCGGGAGGTTGGGCACCGGGGAGCTGTTTTTT.

This chain connects TRBV12-3 or TRBV12-4 to TRBJ2-5, with 8 bases lining up with TRBD1. The CDR3 contains 15 residues. The V and J ends lost 6 bases and 5 bases, in that order; junction bases with no gene match: 11. CDR3 DNA sequence: TGTGCCAGCAGCTACTCAGGGGGCGCAAGGGAGACCCAGTACTTC. Translating it yields CASSYSGGARETQYF.

The chain carries TRBV12-3 or TRBV12-4 and TRBJ1-4; no definite D call. CDR3 length equals 13 residues. V dropped 6 bases and J dropped 7 bases, with 12 bases sitting between them. The CDR3, as DNA: TGTGCCAGCAGGACGGCGGTGGGTGAAAAACTGTTTTTT. Translated: CASRTAVGEKLFF.

V is TRBV30 and J is TRBJ2-7, with 7 bases aligning to TRBD1. J gave up 3 bases and V 3 bases, and 11 bases lay outside the gene matches. The length of the CDR3 is 15 residues. Germline lookup yields CDR1 GTSNPN and CDR2 SVGIG (reference sequence). The CDR3 nucleotides are TGTGCCTGGAGCCGCCGGGACAGTAGAATCTACGAGCAGTACTTC. This codes for CAWSRRDSRIYEQYF.